The 20 T cell receptor beta chains given below trace back to one sample, sequenced in a study of cytomegalovirus exposure and HLA in healthy donors. Profiled with immunoSEQ multiplex PCR; TCRdb holds only in-frame clones, not every one. Of some 250,000 clones listed, 90% are singletons. The sequenced sample was PBMCs. These receptors originate from a woman aged 18-30 years in good health and CMV-seronegative.

The chain is built from TRBV28 and TRBJ1-2; perhaps TRBD1 as D (5 bases). With 5 bases removed from V and 1 base from J, the gap between germline ends came to 11 bases. Germline V gene data show CDR1 as MDHEN and CDR2 as SYDVKM. This CDR3 comprises 14 residues. CDR3 in amino acids: CASSTWTLNYGYTF. CDR3 sequence (DNA): TGTGCCAGCAGTACCTGGACACTTAACTATGGCTACACCTTC.

This clone was detected many times. The gene calls are TRBV6-1 and TRBJ2-7; 11 bases align to TRBD1. Per germline, CDR1 MNHNS and CDR2 SASEGT. V shed 7 bases and J 3 bases; nucleotides not matched to a gene: 5. The CDR3 length is 14 residues. This CDR3 reads CASIPGTGGYEQYV. For the CDR3, the DNA is TGTGCCAGCATCCCCGGGACAGGGGGCTACGAGCAGTACGTC.

V and J are TRBV5-1 and TRBJ2-7, with TRBD2 matching over 8 bases. V lost 3 bases to trimming and J lost 4 bases; unmatched junction nucleotides: 15. CDR3 length: 17 amino acids. CDR1 is SGHRS, CDR2 YFSETQ, per germline. The CDR3 region is CASSWGWLAGLKYEQYF. CDR3 bases: TGCGCCAGCAGCTGGGGTTGGCTAGCGGGTCTTAAATACGAGCAGTACTTC.

This chain joins TRBV2 and TRBJ1-1; D might be TRBD1 (5 bases). Trimming removed 8 bases from V and 11 bases from J, with 12 bases in between. The CDR3 is 10 amino acids. In germline, CDR1 is SNHLY, CDR2 FYNNEI. CDR3 in DNA: TGTGCCAGCGAATGGGGGGGGGCTTTCTTT. Its protein product is CASEWGGAFF.

The rearrangement joins TRBV11-2 to TRBJ1-1; no definite D call. The CDR3 consists of 11 residues. V lost 4 bases and J 7 bases, leaving 7 bases between the germline ends. CDR1 SGHAT and CDR2 FQNNGV come from the germline V gene. CDR3 residues: CASSSTFEAFF. The CDR3 DNA is TGTGCCAGCAGCTCGACATTTGAAGCTTTCTTT.

The chain joins TRBV9 to TRBJ2-5, with 14 bases lining up with TRBD2. Germline CDR1 reads SGDLS; CDR2 reads YYNGEE. This CDR3 contains 17 residues. J lost 5 bases, V lost 0 bases, and 6 bases had no gene match. CDR3 region: CASSVDATSGGVETQYF. The DNA of the CDR3 is TGTGCCAGCAGCGTAGACGCGACTAGCGGGGGGGTGGAGACCCAGTACTTC.

The V gene is TRBV7-2, the J gene TRBJ2-5; TRBD2 matches at 9 bases. Germline CDR1 and CDR2: SGHTA and FQGNSA. V lost 5 bases and J lost 4; bases outside the gene matches: 11. The CDR3 sequence is 16 residues long. CDR3 amino acids: CASSVGTSRYLETQYF. CDR3 coding DNA: TGTGCCAGCAGCGTGGGGACTAGCCGCTATCTAGAGACCCAGTACTTC.

This sequence joins TRBV5-6 and TRBJ2-3; 11 bases match TRBD1. Germline V gene sequence: CDR1 SGHDT, CDR2 YYEEEE. This CDR3 has 14 residues. V was clipped by 7 bases and J by 4 bases; unmatched bases: 5. CDR3 residues: CASRDRGGSDTQYF. The DNA for the CDR3 is TGTGCCAGCCGGGACAGGGGGGGATCAGATACGCAGTATTTT. The full variable domain, rest sourced from reference TRBV5-6 and TRBJ2-3, is DAGVTQSPTHLIKTRGQQVTLRCSPKSGHDTVSWYQQALGQGPQFIFQYYEEEERQRGNFPDRFSGHQFPNYSSELNVNALLLGDSALYLCASRDRGGSDTQYFGPGTRLTVL.

V gene TRBV7-2 combines with J gene TRBJ1-1, with 7 bases matching TRBD1. CDR1 is SGHTA and CDR2 is FQGNSA in the germline V gene. The CDR3 has 14 residues. Germline trimming cut 3 bases from V and 4 bases from J; bases unmatched to any gene: 5. The CDR3 nucleotides are TGTGCCAGCAGCTTCCAGGGGGTTAGCACTGAAGCTTTCTTT. Translation gives CASSFQGVSTEAFF. The whole variable domain, remainder taken from reference TRBV7-2 and TRBJ1-1, is GAGVSQSPSNKVTEKGKDVELRCDPISGHTALYWYRQSLGQGLEFLIYFQGNSAPDKSGLPSDRFSAERTGGSVSTLTIQRTQQEDSAVYLCASSFQGVSTEAFFGQGTRLTVV.

The gene calls are TRBV2 and TRBJ1-1; 7 nucleotides agree with TRBD1. With 5 bases clipped from V and 4 bases from J, the junction kept 7 bases outside the gene matches. Germline CDR1 SNHLY, CDR2 FYNNEI. The CDR3 extends over 14 amino acids. CDR3 DNA sequence: TGTGCCAGCAGTAGTTCAGGGGGAGGCACTGAAGCTTTCTTT. Protein sequence: CASSSSGGGTEAFF.

The gene calls are TRBV28 and TRBJ2-7; TRBD2 is a possible D gene (5 bases). V lost 7 bases, J lost 0 bases, and 7 bases lay in between. This CDR3 has 12 amino acids. CDR1 MDHEN and CDR2 SYDVKM come from the germline V gene. CDR3 loop: CASTRGSYEQYF. In DNA, the CDR3 is TGTGCCAGCACTCGGGGCTCCTACGAGCAGTACTTC.

The CDR3 nucleotides are TGTGCCAGCAGCTTGGCTGCGGGGGGGATGGCAGATACGCAGTATTTT. Protein: CASSLAAGGMADTQYF. The chain couples TRBV5-5 to TRBJ2-3, with TRBD2 identical over 9 bases. CDR3 length: 16 residues. Germline lookup yields CDR1 SGHKS and CDR2 YYEKEE (reference sequence). With V trimmed by 0 bases and J by 4 bases, 6 bases remained unmatched.

On this clone itself: In the same sample, other DNA sequences code for this CDR3. This sequence joins TRBV7-8 and TRBJ2-3, with TRBD1 matching over 10 bases. Germline values: CDR1 SGHVS, CDR2 FQNEAQ. V lost 4 bases, J lost 6 bases, and 1 base stayed unmatched. The CDR3 is 13 amino acids. This CDR3 is CASSSDRGDTQYF. DNA of the CDR3: TGTGCCAGCAGCTCGGACAGGGGGGATACGCAGTATTTT.

The V gene is TRBV4-3, the J gene TRBJ1-2; TRBD1 is a possible D gene (6 bases). CDR3 length: 17 amino acids. V shed 0 bases and J shed 4 bases, with 18 bases lying between them. Germline CDR1 and CDR2: LGHNA and YSLEER. CDR3 sequence reads: CASSQDSTGPLGYGYTF. Written as DNA, the CDR3 is TGCGCCAGCAGCCAAGATTCAACAGGGCCACTGGGCTATGGCTACACCTTC.

This clone was counted a single time. V gene TRBV6-5 combines with J gene TRBJ2-1; D is perhaps TRBD2 (5 bases). CDR1 is MNHEY, CDR2 SVGAGI, per germline. The CDR3 runs to 11 residues. Trimming took 7 bases from V and 4 from J, leaving 5 bases between them. The DNA for the CDR3 is TGTGCCAGCACGGGGTACAATGAGCAGTTCTTC. It yields the protein CASTGYNEQFF.

This clone was seen just once. The gene calls are TRBV9 and TRBJ2-3, with TRBD2 identical over 11 bases. The V and J ends lost 10 bases and 2 bases, in that order; junction bases with no gene match: 9. The germline V gene encodes CDR1 SGDLS and CDR2 YYNGEE. The length of the CDR3 is 15 residues. As DNA, the CDR3 is TGTGCCGGAGCTACTAGCGGGGGTTCCACAGATACGCAGTATTTT. This gives the protein CAGATSGGSTDTQYF.

The chain couples TRBV7-9 to TRBJ1-5, with a possible D match to TRBD1 (6 bases). The CDR3 contains 15 residues. Germline CDR1 and CDR2: SEHNR and FQNEAQ (reference sequence). V lost 1 base to trimming and J lost 4 bases, with 11 bases between them. In DNA, the CDR3 is TGTGCCAGCAGCTTAGAAGAAGGGGGAAATCAGCCCCAGCATTTT. Protein sequence: CASSLEEGGNQPQHF.

The J gene is TRBJ2-7, the V gene TRBV29-1; 7 bases line up with TRBD1. The junction had 15 bases not matched to a gene; V was cut back by 4 bases and J by 6 bases. Germline CDR1 and CDR2: SQVTM and ANQGSEA. There are 15 residues in the CDR3. The CDR3 coding sequence is TGCAGCGTTGGGCTAGGGGGCGCTTATCTCGGCGAGCAGTACTTC. Translating it yields CSVGLGGAYLGEQYF.

V gene TRBV7-2 combines with J gene TRBJ2-1, with D possibly matching TRBD2 (7 bases). The CDR3 is 16 residues long. Germline V lookup: CDR1 SGHTA, CDR2 FQGNSA. Between the trimmed V and J ends, which lost 3 bases and 9 bases, there was a span of 21 bases. Written as DNA, the CDR3 is TGTGCCAGCAGCTTCCGAATCGGGGGGCCCCAGGGTGAGCAGTTCTTC. It is translated as CASSFRIGGPQGEQFF.

This clone was seen just once. The gene calls are TRBV4-1 and TRBJ1-1; 7 positions agree with TRBD1. Per germline, CDR1 MGHRA and CDR2 YSYEKL. The J segment lost 4 bases and the V segment lost 4 bases, leaving 18 bases of the junction unmatched. This CDR3 has 18 amino acids. The chain's CDR3 is CASSLAWRSRDRSTEAFF. The DNA of the CDR3 is TGCGCCAGCAGCCTCGCCTGGCGGTCCCGGGACAGATCCACTGAAGCTTTCTTT.